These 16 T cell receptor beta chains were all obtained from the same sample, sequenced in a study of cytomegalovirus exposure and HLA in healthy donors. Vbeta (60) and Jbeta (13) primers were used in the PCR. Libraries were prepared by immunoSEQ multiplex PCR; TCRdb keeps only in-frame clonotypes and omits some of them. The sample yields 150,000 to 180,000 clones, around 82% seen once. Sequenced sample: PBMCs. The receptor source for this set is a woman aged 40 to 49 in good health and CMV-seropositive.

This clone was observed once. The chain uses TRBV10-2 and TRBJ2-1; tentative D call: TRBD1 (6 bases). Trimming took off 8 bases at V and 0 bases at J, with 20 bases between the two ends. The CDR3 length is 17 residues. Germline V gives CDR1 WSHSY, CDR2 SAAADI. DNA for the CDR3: TGCGCCAGCGGACTCCAGGGGACGGTCAGCTCCTACAATGAGCAGTTCTTC. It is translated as CASGLQGTVSSYNEQFF.

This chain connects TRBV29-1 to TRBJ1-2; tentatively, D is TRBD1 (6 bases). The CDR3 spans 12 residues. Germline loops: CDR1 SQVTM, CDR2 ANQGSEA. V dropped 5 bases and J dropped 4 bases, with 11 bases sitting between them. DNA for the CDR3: TGCAGCGTTAGGGCAGGGGCCTATGGCTACACCTTC. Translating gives CSVRAGAYGYTF.

Here the CDR3 reads CASSAGSNTEAFF. CDR3 bases: TGTGCCAGCAGCGCCGGGTCGAACACTGAAGCTTTCTTT. The rearrangement joins TRBV6-4 to TRBJ1-1; D gene uncertain. The CDR3 spans 13 residues. Trimming cost V 6 bases and J 1 base, with 9 bases left between them. Per germline, CDR1 MRHNA and CDR2 SNTAGT.

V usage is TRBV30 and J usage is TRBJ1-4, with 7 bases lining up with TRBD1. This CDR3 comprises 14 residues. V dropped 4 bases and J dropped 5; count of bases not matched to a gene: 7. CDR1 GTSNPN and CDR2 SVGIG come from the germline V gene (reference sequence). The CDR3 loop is CAWTPTGRNEKLFF. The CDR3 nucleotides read TGTGCCTGGACCCCGACAGGGAGGAATGAAAAACTGTTTTTT. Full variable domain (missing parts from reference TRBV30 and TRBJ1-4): SQTIHQWPATLVQPVGSPLSLECTVEGTSNPNLYWYRQAAGRGLQLLFYSVGIGQISSEVPQNLSASRPQDRQFILSSKKLLLSDSGFYLCAWTPTGRNEKLFFGSGTQLSVL.

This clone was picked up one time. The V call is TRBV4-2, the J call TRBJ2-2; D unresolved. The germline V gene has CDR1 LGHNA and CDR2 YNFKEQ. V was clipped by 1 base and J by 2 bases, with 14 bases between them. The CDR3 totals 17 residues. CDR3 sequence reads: CASSQVGDLKNTGELFF. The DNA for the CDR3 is TGTGCCAGCAGCCAAGTCGGAGACTTAAAAAACACCGGGGAGCTGTTTTTT.

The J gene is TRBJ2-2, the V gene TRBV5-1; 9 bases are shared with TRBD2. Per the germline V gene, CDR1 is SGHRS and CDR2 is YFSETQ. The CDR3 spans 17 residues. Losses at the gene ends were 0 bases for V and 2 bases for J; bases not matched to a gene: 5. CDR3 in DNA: TGCGCCAGCAGCTTGGAGGCTAGCGGGACCAACACCGGGGAGCTGTTTTTT. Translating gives CASSLEASGTNTGELFF.

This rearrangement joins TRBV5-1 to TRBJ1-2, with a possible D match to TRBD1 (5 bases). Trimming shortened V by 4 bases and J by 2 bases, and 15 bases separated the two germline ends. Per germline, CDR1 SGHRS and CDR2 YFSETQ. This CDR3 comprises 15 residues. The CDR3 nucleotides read TGCGCCAGCAGCAGCTCCCTCAGGGAAAACTATGGCTACACCTTC. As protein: CASSSSLRENYGYTF.

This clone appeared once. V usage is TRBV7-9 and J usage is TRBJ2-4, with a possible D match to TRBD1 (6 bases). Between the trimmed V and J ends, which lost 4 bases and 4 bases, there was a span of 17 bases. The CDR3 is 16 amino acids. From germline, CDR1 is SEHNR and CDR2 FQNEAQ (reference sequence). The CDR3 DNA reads TGTGCCAGCAGCTCCGATTTTAAGGACAGAAAAAACATTCAGTACTTC. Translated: CASSSDFKDRKNIQYF. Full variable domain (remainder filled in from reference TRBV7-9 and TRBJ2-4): DTGVSQNPRHKITKRGQNVTFRCDPISEHNRLYWYRQTLGQGPEFLTYFQNEAQLEKSRLLSDRFSAERPKGSFSTLEIQRTEQGDSAMYLCASSSDFKDRKNIQYFGAGTRLSVL.

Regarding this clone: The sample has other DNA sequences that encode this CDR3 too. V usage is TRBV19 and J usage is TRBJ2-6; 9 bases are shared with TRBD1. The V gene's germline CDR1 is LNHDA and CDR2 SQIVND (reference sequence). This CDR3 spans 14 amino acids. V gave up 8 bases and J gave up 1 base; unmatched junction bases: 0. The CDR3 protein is CASGQGSGANVLTF. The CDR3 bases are TGTGCCAGTGGACAGGGGTCTGGGGCCAACGTCCTGACTTTC.

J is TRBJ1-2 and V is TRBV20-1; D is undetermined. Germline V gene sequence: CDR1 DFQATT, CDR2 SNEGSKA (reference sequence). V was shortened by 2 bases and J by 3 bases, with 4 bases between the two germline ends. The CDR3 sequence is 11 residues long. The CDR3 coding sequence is TGCAGTGCTAGAAGAGACTATGGCTACACCTTC. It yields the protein CSARRDYGYTF.

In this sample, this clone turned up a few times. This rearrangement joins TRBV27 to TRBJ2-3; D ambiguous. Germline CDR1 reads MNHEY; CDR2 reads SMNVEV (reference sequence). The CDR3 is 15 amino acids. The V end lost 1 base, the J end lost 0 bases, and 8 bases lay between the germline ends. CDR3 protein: CASSLWVTSTDTQYF. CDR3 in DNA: TGTGCCAGCAGTTTATGGGTGACTAGCACAGATACGCAGTATTTT.

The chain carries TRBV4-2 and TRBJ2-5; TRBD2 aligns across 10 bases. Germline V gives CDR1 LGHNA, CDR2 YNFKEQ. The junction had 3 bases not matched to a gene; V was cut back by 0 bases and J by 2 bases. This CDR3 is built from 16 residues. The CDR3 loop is CASSQDWTSGQETQYF. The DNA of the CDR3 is TGTGCCAGCAGCCAAGACTGGACTAGCGGTCAAGAGACCCAGTACTTC.

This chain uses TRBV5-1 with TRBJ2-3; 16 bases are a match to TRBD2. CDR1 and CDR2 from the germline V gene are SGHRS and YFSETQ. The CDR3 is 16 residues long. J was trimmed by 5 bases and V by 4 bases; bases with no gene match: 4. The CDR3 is CASSAGLAGGGDTQYF. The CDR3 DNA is TGCGCCAGCAGCGCGGGACTAGCGGGAGGGGGAGATACGCAGTATTTT.

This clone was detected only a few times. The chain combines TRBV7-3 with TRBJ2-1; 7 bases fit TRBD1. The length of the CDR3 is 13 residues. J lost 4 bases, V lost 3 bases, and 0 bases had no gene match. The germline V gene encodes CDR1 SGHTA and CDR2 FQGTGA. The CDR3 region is CASSFRGYNEQFF. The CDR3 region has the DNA TGTGCCAGCAGCTTCAGGGGGTACAATGAGCAGTTCTTC.

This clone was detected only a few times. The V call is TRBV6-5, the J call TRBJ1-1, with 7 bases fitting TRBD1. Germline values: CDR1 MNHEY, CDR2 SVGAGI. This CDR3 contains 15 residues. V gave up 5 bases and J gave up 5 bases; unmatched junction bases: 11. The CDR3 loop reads CASSPIQGRRTEAFF. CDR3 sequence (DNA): TGTGCCAGCAGTCCGATACAGGGGAGGCGAACTGAAGCTTTCTTT.

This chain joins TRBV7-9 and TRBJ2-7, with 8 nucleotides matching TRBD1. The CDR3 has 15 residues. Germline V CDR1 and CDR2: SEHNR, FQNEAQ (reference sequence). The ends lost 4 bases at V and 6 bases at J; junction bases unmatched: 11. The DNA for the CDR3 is TGTGCCAGCAGCTCGGGGACAGGCCCGGAGGGCGAGCAGTACTTC. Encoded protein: CASSSGTGPEGEQYF.